The subject of this entry is one T cell receptor (beta chain). Its antigen is unknown. This specimen comes from a study of PD-L1 blockade in urothelial cancer. Study in general: Study patients had been treated with 0 to 3 previous chemotherapy regimens. Blood analysis took place 3 weeks (second dose) and 6 weeks after treatment start.

This CDR3 is 15 amino acids long. CDR1 and CDR2 (germline): LNHDA, SQIVND (reference sequence). J was trimmed by 2 bases and V by 5 bases; bases with no gene match: 9. Time point reported: pretreatment peripheral blood. Study-wide results and limits: Tumor-associated TCR clones expanded more in blood at 3 weeks in patients with durable benefit.

TCRdb's copy holds only in-frame clones and misses some; the assay was immunoSEQ multiplex PCR. The sample shows around 100,000 clones, around 87% of them seen only once. Material: PBMCs, obtained around atezolizumab (anti-PD-L1) treatment. V is TRBV19 and J is TRBJ2-7, with 7 bases lining up with TRBD1. The clonotype comes from a man in his sixties with urothelial cancer. The DNA of the CDR3 is TGTGCCAGTAGTTTAAAGACAGGGTACGCCTACGAGCAGTACTTC. This sequence encodes CASSLKTGYAYEQYF.